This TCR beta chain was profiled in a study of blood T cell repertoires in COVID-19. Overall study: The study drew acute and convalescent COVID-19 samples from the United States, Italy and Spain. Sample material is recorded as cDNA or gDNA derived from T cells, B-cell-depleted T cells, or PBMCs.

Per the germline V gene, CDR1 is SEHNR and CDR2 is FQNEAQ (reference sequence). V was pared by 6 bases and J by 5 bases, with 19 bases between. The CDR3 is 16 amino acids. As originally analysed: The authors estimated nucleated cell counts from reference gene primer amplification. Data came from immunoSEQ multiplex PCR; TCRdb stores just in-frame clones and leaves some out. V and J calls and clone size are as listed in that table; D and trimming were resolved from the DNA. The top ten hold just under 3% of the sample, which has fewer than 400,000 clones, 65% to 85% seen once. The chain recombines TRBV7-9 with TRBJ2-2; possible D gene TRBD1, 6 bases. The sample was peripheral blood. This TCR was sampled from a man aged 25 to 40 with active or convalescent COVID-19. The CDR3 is CASSPADRVFTGELFF. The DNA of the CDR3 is TGTGCCAGCAGTCCGGCGGACAGAGTATTTACCGGGGAGCTGTTTTTT. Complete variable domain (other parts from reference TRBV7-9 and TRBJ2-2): DTGVSQNPRHKITKRGQNVTFRCDPISEHNRLYWYRQTLGQGPEFLTYFQNEAQLEKSRLLSDRFSAERPKGSFSTLEIQRTEQGDSAMYLCASSPADRVFTGELFFGEGSRLTVL.